The entry below gives a single T cell receptor beta chain sequence along with its context. This clonotype was recorded at least ten times. It has no known antigen specificity. Per-base quality was not reported, and no clone a single base away is much larger than it. The CDR3 has 17 amino acids, counting the end cysteine and phenylalanine. Just the 51-base CDR3 DNA is kept, in frame starting at base 1. Trimmed from V: 4 bases; trimmed from J: 4 bases; junction bases lacking a gene match: 11. The CDR1 and CDR2 encoded by the germline V gene are SGHTA and FQGNSA. According to the study, the label for this sample's treatment or condition signals: allogeneic hematopoietic cell transplantation with graft depleted of TCRalphabeta T cells and CD19 B cells. Transplant recipients were children who received TCRalphabeta/CD19-depleted allogeneic hematopoietic cell grafts. The sample originates from a study of T-cell reconstitution after alpha-beta-depleted transplantation in children (dated by TCRdb to about 2016). In terms of the full investigation: T-cell immune reconstitution after TCRalphabeta/CD19-depleted allogeneic hematopoietic cell transplantation in children was quantitatively tracked in the study by means of TCR repertoire profiling.

On the study overall, not on this receptor specifically: In some patients, high TCRbeta diversity at day 60 was attributed to recipient T cells and intrathymic progenitors that had survived conditioning. Apparently early alphabetaT-cell count recovery about two months after transplant reportedly relied on only several hundred rapidly expanded clones derived from non-depleted graft cells. Hyperexpanded clone frequencies declined over subsequent months; after one year, T-cell counts and TCRbeta diversity were mostly attributed to newly produced T cells.

Library preparation used PCR. Instrument on record: Illumina HiSeq 2500. TCR libraries were prepared with molecular barcoding, using unique molecular identifiers to normalize TCRbeta repertoire quantification. TCRdb trimmed public reads at Q25 via fastp, called clones via MiXCR and kept in-frame beta chains. Rows are unified per CDR3 protein, each entry keeping the most common DNA and genes. Present in this sample are 450,000 to 600,000 distinct CDR3 sequences, 13% of which were seen just once. The ten most abundant clones make up about 2.2% of the sample. The chain uses TRBV7-2 and TRBJ2-2; 8 junctional bases match TRBD2. The sequence was obtained from a male patient aged 5 to 17 who had a stem cell transplant for acute myeloid leukemia, so the T cells may come from the graft donor. The sample here was PBMCs, mostly from graft donor cells, taken 360 days after TCRalphabeta/CD19-depleted stem cell transplant. The DNA reads as follows: TGTGCCAGCAGCTACCGACTAGCGAGTACGACCACCGGGGAGCTGTTTTTT. Its coded protein is CASSYRLASTTTGELFF.